This T cell receptor beta chain comes out of a study of CD8+ T cells in alopecia areata. Extraction of RNA preceded its reverse transcription into cDNA, which served as the sequencing template. Profiled with immunoSEQ multiplex PCR; TCRdb holds only in-frame clones, not every one. Among more than 140,000 clones, about 88% were seen once, and the ten largest hold over 10%. As to treatment: oral pan-JAK inhibitor, 5-10 mg twice daily. V lost 3 bases and J lost 6, with 10 bases in between. The CDR3 is 13 residues long. CDR1 and CDR2 from the germline V gene are KGHSH and LQKENI. This clonotype was sampled from a human donor with alopecia areata. The sequencing here drew on CD8+ T cells sorted from blood, taken at week 4, from a patient treated with tofacitinib. V and J are TRBV18 and TRBJ2-3; no firm D call. The CDR3 spells CASSPATSDTQYF. The DNA of the CDR3 is TGTGCCAGCTCACCTGCCACATCGGATACGCAGTATTTT.